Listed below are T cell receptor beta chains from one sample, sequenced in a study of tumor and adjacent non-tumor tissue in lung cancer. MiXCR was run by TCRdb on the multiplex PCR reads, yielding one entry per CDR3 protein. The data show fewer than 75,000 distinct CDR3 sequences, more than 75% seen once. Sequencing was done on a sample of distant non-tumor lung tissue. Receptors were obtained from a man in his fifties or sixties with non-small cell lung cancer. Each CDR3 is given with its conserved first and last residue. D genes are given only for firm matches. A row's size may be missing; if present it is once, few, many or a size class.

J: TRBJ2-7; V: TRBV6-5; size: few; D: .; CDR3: CASNYERNSYEQYF; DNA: TGCGCCAGCAATTACGAACGGAACTCCTACGAGCAGTACTTT
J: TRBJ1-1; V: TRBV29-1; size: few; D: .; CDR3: CSSNRDCTEAFF; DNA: TGCAGCAGCAATAGGGATTGCACTGAAGCTTTCTTT
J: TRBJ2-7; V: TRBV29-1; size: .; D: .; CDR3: CSTRQSYEQYF; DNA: TGCAGCACACGACAGTCCTACGAGCAGTACTTC
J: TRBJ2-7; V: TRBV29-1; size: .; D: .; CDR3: CSVVGPGYEQYF; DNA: TGCAGCGTTGTAGGACCGGGATACGAGCAGTACTTC
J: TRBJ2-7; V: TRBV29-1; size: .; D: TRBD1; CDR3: CSVETGAYEQYF; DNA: TGCAGCGTTGAGACAGGGGCCTACGAGCAGTACTTT
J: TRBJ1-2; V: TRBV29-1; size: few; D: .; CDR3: CSVLGGGEIDYTF; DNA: TGCAGCGTCCTGGGGGGGGGCGAGATTGACTACACCTTC
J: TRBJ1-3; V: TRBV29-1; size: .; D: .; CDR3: CIVTDMGVNTIYF; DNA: TGCATCGTCACGGACATGGGTGTAAACACCATATATTTT
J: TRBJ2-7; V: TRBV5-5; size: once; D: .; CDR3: CTSSPGPGMGCEQYF; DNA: TGTACTAGCAGCCCCGGGCCGGGGATGGGGTGCGAGCAGTACTTC
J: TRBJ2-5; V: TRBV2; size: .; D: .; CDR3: CDSKVGYQGETQYF; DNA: TGTGACAGCAAAGTGGGATACCAAGGGGAGACCCAATACTTC
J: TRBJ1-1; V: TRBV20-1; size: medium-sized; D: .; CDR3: CSAKYTEAFF; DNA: TGCAGTGCTAAGTACACTGAAGCTTTCTTT
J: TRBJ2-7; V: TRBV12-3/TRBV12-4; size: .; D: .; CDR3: CAGSFLVRSYEQYF; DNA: TGTGCCGGTAGTTTTCTTGTGAGATCCTACGAGCAGTACTTC
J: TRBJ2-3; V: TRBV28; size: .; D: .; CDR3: CASRPLRGDMQYF; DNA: TGTGCCAGCAGACCCCTCCGAGGTGATATGCAGTATTTT
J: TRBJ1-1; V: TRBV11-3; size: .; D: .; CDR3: CASSLDSSEAFF; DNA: TGTGCCAGCAGCTTAGACAGCAGTGAAGCTTTCTTT
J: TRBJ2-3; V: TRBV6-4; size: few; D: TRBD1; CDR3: CASSFRSGGTDMQYF; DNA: TGTGCCAGCAGTTTTAGGTCAGGGGGCACAGATATGCAGTATTTT
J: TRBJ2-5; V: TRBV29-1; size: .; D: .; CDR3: CKVETGVQETQYF; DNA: TGCAAAGTTGAAACAGGTGTACAGGAGACTCAGTACTTC
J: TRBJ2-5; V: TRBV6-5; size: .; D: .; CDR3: CVSSPNPGLMEIQYF; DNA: TGTGTCAGCAGTCCTAACCCGGGCCTCATGGAGATCCAGTACTTC
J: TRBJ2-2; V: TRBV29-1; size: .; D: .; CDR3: CSVLLDCTTGELFF; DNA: TGCAGCGTCCTTTTGGACTGTACGACCGGTGAGCTGTTTTTT
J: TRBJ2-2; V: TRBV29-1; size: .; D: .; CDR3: CSVVDRDGTSTGELFF; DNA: TGCAGCGTTGTTGACCGGGACGGAACGAGCACCGGGGAGTTGTTTTTT
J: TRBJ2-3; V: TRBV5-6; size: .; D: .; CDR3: CGGSLKGIDTQYF; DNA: TGTGGCGGCAGCTTGAAGGGAATAGATACGCAGTATTTT
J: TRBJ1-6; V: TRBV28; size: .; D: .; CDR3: CASSSGVGHSPLHF; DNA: TGTGCCAGCAGTTCGGGAGTCGGCCATTCGCCCCTCCACTTT
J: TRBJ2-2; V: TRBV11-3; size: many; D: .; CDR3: CASSPAGELFF; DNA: TGTGCCAGCAGCCCCGCCGGGGAGCTGTTTTTT
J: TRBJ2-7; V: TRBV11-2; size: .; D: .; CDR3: CASGSTFEQYF; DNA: TGTGCCAGCGGGTCAACCTTCGAACAGTACTTC
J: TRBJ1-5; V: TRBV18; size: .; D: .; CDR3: CASSQGEGPPLNQPQHF; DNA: TGTGCCAGCTCACAAGGAGAGGGGCCCCCCCTTAATCAGCCCCAGCATTTT
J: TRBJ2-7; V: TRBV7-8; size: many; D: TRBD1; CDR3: CASSFWRTGGEQYF; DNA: TGTGCCAGCAGCTTTTGGAGGACAGGGGGGGAGCAGTACTTC
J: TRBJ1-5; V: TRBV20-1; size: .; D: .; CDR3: CSARIRGWSNQAQHF; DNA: TGCAGTGCTAGAATTAGGGGTTGGAGCAATCAGGCCCAGCATTTT
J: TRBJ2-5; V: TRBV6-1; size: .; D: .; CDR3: CTVRGRPAQETQYF; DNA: TGTACCGTTAGAGGGAGACCGGCACAAGAGACCCAGTACTTC
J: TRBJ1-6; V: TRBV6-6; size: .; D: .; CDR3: CASSPRQGESPLRF; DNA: TGTGCCAGCAGTCCCCGCCAGGGAGAGTCACCCCTCCGCTTT
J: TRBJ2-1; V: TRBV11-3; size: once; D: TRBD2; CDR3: CASSYRLAGDKQFF; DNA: TGTGCCAGCAGCTACAGACTAGCGGGAGATAAACAGTTCTTC
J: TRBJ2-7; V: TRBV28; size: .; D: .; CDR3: CAGSPPVSYEQYF; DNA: TGTGCCGGCAGTCCCCCGGTGTCCTACGAGCAGTACTTC
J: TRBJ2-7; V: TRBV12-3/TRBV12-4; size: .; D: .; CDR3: CAGTFLGSSYEQYF; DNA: TGTGCCGGCACTTTTCTCGGGAGCTCCTACGAGCAGTACTTC
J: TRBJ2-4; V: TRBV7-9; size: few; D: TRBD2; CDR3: CASNRIAGEAGIQYF; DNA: TGTGCCAGTAACCGTATAGCGGGAGAAGCGGGCATTCAGTACTTC
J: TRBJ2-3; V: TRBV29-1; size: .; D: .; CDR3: CSVGTTGIGVADTEYF; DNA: TGCAGCGTCGGTACAACCGGGATAGGGGTCGCGGATACGGAGTATTTT
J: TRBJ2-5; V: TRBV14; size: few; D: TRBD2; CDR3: CASSRWTNGRQETQYF; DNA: TGTGCTAGCAGCCGCTGGACTAACGGGAGGCAAGAGACACAGTACTTC
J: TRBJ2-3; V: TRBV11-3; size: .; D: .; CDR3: CVGISPGRDKTQYF; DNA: TGTGTCGGCATCTCACCGGGACGGGATAAAACGCAGTATTTT
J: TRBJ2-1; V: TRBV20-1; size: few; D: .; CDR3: CSVRRTWWGSYNEQFF; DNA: TGCAGTGTTAGACGAACCTGGTGGGGCTCTTACAATGAGCAGTTCTTC
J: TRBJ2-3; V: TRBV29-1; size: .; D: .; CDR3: CSVPRGQDLSTDPQYF; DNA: TGCAGCGTTCCCCGAGGTCAGGATTTAAGCACAGATCCGCAATATTTT
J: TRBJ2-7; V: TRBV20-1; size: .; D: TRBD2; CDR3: CSARDMGLVTTYEQDF; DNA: TGCAGTGCTAGAGACATGGGACTAGTGACAACCTACGAGCAGGACTTC
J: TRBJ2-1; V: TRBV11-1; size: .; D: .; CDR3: CASSVGYGDEQFF; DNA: TGTGCCAGCAGCGTAGGTTACGGCGATGAGCAATTCTTC
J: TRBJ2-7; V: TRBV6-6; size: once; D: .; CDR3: CASSTGTSYEQYF; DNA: TGTGCTAGCTCGACCGGGACAAGCTACGAGCAGTACTTC
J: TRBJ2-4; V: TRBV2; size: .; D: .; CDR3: CAGSDNQNIHYF; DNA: TGTGCCGGCAGTGACAACCAAAACATTCACTACTTC
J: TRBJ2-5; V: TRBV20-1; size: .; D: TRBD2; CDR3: CSPKTSGKVQETQNF; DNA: TGCAGTCCAAAGACTAGCGGGAAGGTCCAAGAGACCCAGAACTTC
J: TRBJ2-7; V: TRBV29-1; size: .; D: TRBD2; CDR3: CSVDAGGSDQYF; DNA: TGCAGCGTTGATGCGGGAGGCTCCGACCAGTACTTC
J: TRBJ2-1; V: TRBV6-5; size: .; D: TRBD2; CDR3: CVSSYRVLAYNEQFF; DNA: TGTGTCAGCAGTTACCGGGTACTAGCGTATAATGAGCAGTTCTTC
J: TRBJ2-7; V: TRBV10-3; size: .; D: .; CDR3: CASEGWMGPWVREQYF; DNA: TGTGCCTCAGAGGGCTGGATGGGCCCGTGGGTTCGCGAGCAGTACTTC
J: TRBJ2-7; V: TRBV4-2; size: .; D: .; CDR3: CASSQAVGRKRLNVQYF; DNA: TGTGCCAGCAGCCAGGCGGTGGGGCGGAAGCGTCTAAACGTGCAGTACTTC
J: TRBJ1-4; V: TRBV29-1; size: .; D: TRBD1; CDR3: CSVALTGAANEKLSF; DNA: TGCAGCGTTGCACTGACAGGGGCCGCCAATGAAAAACTGTCTTTT
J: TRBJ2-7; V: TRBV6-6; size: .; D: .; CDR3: CASRRDTSSCEQYF; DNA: TGTGCCAGCAGACGGGACACGAGTTCCTGCGAGCAGTACTTC
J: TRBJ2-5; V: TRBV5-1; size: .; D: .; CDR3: CASNLNQGRETQYF; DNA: TGCGCCAGCAACTTGAATCAGGGACGGGAGACCCAGTACTTC
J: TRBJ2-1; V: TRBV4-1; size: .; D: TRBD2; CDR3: CASSQESGLAGGRRNKQFF; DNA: TGCGCCAGCAGCCAGGAGTCGGGACTAGCGGGAGGGCGGCGCAATAAGCAGTTCTTC
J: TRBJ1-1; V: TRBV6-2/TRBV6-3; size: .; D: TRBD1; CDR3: CASSQGGTPATEAFF; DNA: TGTGCCAGCAGTCAGGGGGGGACTCCGGCCACTGAAGCTTTCTTT
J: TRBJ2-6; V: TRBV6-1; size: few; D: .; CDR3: CASRPQAGADVLTF; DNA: TGCGCCAGCAGACCCCAGGCGGGGGCCGACGTCCTGACTTTC
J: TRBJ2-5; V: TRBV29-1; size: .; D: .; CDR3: CSALFHSQETQYF; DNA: TGCAGCGCTCTTTTCCACAGCCAAGAGACCCAGTACTTC
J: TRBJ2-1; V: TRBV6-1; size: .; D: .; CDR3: CASSGVQGRSRNEQFF; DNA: TGTGCCAGCAGTGGAGTACAGGGAAGGAGTCGGAATGAGCAGTTCTTC
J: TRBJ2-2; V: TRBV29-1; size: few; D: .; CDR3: CSVPGSLTGELLF; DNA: TGCAGCGTGCCCGGTAGTCTGACCGGGGAGCTGTTATTT